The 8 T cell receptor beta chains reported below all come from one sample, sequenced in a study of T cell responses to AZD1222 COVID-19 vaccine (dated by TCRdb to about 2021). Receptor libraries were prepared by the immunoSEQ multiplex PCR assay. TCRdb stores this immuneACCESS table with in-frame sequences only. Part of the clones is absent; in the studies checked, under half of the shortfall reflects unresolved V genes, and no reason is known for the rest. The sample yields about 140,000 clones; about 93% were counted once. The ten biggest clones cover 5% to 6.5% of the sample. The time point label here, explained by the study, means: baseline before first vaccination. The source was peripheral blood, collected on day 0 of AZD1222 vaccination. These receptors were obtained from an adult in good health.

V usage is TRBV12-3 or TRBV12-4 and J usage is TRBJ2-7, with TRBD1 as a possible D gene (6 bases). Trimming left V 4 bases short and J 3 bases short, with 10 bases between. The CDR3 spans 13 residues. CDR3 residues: CASSSDRNYEQYF. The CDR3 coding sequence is TGTGCCAGCAGTTCCGACAGGAACTACGAGCAGTACTTC.

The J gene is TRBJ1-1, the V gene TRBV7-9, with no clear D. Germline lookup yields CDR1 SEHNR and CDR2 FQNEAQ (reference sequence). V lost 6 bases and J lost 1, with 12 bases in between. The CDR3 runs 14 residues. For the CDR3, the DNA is TGTGCCAGCAGTGCCCCGTCGCAGAACACTGAAGCTTTCTTT. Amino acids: CASSAPSQNTEAFF.

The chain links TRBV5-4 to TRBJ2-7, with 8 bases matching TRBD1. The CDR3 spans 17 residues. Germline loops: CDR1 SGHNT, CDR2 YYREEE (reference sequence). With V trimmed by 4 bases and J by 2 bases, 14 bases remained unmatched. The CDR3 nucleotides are TGTGCCAGCAGCAGGACAGGGTCTGGCCTTGCAGCCTACGAGCAGTACTTC. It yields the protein CASSRTGSGLAAYEQYF.

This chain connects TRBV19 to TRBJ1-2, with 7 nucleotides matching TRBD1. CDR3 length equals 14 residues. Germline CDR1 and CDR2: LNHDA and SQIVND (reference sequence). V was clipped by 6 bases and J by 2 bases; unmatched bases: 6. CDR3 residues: CASSGDRANYGYTF. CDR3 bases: TGTGCCAGTAGCGGTGACAGGGCAAACTATGGCTACACCTTC.

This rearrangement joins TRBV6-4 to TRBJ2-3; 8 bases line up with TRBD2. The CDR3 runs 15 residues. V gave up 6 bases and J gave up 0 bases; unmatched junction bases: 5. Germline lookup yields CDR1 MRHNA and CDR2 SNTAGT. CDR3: CASSLASGSTDTQYF. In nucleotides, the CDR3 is TGTGCCAGCAGCCTCGCTAGCGGGAGCACAGATACGCAGTATTTT.

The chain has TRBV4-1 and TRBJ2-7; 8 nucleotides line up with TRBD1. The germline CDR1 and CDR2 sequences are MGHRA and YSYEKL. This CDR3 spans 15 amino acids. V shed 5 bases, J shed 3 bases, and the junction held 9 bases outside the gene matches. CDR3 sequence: CASSGPTGDGYEQYF. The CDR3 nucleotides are TGCGCCAGCAGCGGGCCGACAGGGGATGGCTACGAGCAGTACTTC.

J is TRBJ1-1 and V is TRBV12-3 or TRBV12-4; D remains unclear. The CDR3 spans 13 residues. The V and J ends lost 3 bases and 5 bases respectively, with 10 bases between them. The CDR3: CASSLGRVTEAFF. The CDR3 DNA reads TGTGCCAGCAGTTTGGGCCGGGTAACTGAAGCTTTCTTT.

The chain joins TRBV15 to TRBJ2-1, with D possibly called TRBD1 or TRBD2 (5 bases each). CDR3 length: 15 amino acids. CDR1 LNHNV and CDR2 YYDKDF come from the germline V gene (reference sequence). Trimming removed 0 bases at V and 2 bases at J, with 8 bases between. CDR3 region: CATSRDLGAYNEQFF. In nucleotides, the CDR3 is TGTGCCACCAGCAGAGATCTGGGGGCCTACAATGAGCAGTTCTTC. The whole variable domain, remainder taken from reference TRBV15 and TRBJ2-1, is DAMVIQNPRYQVTQFGKPVTLSCSQTLNHNVMYWYQQKSSQAPKLLFHYYDKDFNNEADTPDNFQSRRPNTSFCFLDIRSPGLGDTAMYLCATSRDLGAYNEQFFGPGTRLTVL.